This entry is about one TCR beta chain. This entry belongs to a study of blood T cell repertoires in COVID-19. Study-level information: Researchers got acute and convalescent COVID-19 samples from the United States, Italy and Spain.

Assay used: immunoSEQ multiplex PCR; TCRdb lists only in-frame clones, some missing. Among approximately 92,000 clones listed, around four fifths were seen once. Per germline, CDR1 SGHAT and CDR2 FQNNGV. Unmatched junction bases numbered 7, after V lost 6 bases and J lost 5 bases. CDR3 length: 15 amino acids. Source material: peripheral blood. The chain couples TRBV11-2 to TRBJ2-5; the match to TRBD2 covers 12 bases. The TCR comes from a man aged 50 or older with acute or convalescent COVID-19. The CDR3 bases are TGTGCCAGCAGGCCGACTAGCGGGAGCGGTGAGACCCAGTACTTC. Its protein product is CASRPTSGSGETQYF.